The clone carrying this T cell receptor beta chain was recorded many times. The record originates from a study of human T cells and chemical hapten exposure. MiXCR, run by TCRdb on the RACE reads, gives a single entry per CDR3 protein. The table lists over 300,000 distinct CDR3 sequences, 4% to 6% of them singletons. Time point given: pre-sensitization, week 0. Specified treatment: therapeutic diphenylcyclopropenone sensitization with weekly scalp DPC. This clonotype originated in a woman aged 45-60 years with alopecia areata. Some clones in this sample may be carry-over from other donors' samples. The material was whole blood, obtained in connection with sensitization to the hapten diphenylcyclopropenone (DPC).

CDR3 sequence (DNA): TGTGCCAGCATCCGACTAGCGGGAGATGAAGAGCAGTACTTC. Translated: CASIRLAGDEEQYF. V is TRBV6-2 or TRBV6-3 and J is TRBJ2-7; 12 nucleotides align to TRBD2. V lost 7 bases, J lost 7 bases, and 8 bases stayed unmatched. This CDR3 comprises 14 residues. CDR1 is MNHEY and CDR2 is SVGEGT in the germline V gene.